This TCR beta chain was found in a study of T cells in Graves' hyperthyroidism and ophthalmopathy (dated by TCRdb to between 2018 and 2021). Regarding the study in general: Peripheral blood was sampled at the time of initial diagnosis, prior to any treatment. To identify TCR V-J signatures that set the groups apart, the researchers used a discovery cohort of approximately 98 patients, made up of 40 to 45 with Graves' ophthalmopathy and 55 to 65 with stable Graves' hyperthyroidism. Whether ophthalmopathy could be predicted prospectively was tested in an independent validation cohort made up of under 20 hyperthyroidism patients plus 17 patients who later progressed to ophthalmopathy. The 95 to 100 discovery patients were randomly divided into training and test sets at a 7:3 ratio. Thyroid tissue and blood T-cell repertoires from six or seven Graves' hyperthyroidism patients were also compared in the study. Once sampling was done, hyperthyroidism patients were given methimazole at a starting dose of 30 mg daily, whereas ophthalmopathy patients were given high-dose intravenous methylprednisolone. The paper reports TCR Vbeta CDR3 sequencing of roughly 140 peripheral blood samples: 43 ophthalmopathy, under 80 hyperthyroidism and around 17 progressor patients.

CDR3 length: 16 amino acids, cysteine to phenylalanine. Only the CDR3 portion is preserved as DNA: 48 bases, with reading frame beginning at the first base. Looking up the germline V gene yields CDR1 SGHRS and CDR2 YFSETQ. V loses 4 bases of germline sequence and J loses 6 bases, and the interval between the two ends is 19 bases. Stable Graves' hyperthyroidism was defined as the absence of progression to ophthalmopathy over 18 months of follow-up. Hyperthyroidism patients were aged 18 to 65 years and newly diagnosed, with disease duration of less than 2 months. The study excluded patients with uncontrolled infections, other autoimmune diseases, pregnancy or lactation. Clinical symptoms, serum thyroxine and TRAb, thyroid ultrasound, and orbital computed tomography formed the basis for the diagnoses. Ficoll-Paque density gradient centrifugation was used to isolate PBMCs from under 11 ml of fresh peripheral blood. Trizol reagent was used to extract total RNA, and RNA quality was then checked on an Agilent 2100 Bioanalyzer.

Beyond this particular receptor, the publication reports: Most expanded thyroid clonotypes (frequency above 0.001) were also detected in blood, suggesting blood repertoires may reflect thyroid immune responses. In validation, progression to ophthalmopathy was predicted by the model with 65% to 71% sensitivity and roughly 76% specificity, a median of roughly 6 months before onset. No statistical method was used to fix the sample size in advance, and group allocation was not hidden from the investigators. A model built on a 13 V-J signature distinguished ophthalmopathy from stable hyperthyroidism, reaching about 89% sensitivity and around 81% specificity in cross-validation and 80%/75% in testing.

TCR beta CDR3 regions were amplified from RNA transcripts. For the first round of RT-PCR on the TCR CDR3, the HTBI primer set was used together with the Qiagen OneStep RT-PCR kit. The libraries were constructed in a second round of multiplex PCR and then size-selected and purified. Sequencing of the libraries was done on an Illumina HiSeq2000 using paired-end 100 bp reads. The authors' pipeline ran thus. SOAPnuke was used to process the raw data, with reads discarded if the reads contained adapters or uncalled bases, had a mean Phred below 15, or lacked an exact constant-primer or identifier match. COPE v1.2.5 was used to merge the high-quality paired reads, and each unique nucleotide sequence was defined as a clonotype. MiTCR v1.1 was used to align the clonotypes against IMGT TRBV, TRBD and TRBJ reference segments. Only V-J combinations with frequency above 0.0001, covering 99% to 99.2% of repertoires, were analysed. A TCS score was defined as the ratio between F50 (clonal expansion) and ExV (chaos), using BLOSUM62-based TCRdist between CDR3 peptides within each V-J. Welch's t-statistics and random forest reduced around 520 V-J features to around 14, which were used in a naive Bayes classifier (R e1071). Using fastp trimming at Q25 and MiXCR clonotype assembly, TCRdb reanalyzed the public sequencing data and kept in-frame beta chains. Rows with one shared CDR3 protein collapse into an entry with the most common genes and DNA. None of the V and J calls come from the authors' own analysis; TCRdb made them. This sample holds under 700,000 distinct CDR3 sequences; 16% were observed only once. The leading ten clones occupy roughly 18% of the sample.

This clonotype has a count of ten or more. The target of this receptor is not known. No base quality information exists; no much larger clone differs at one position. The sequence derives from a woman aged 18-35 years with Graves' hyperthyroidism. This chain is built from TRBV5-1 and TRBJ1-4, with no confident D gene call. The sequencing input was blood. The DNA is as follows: TGCGCCAGCAGCACCGGTTCACATCTCGTGTATGAAAAACTGTTTTTT. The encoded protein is CASSTGSHLVYEKLFF.